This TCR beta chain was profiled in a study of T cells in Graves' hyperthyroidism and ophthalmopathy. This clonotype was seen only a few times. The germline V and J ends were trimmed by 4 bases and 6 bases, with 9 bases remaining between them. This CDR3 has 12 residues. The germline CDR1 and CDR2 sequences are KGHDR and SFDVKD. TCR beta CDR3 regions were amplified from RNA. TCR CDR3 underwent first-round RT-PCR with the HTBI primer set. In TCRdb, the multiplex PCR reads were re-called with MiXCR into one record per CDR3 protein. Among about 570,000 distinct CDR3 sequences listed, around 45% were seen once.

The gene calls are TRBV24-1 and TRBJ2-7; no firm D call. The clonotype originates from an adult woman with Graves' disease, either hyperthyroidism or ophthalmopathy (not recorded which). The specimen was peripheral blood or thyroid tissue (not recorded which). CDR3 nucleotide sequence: TGTGCCACCAGTGACAGACATGGCGAGCAGTACTTC. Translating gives CATSDRHGEQYF.